What follows are 20 T cell receptor beta chains derived from one specimen sequenced in a study of blood T cell repertoires in COVID-19. Measured with immunoSEQ multiplex PCR; TCRdb has only the in-frame clones, and not every one. In the table there are roughly 150,000 clones, over 70% of which are singletons. Specimen: peripheral blood. These receptors came from an older man with acute or convalescent COVID-19.

The rearrangement links TRBV5-1 to TRBJ1-1; a possible D gene is TRBD1 (6 bases). Trimming shortened V by 4 bases and J by 5 bases, and 18 bases separated the two germline ends. Germline values: CDR1 SGHRS, CDR2 YFSETQ. There are 15 residues in the CDR3. DNA of the CDR3: TGCGCCAGCAGCCCCCAAGGGGGGGGGAATACTGAAGCTTTCTTT. The encoded protein is CASSPQGGGNTEAFF.

The V and J genes are TRBV7-6 and TRBJ2-3, with 11 positions matching TRBD2. Germline CDR1 and CDR2: SGHVS and FNYEAQ. This CDR3 is built from 15 residues. After removal of 4 bases from V and 5 bases from J, the junction contained 5 bases not matched to a gene. Here the CDR3 reads CASSSRLAGQDTQYF. DNA for the CDR3: TGTGCCAGCAGCTCCAGACTAGCGGGGCAAGATACGCAGTATTTT.

J is TRBJ1-4 and V is TRBV5-1; D remains unclear. Germline V gene lookup returns CDR1 SGHRS and CDR2 YFSETQ. This CDR3 is built from 15 residues. The V end was cut by 4 bases, the J end by 1 base, with 11 bases between. This CDR3 is CASSVDGLTNEKLFF. The CDR3, as DNA: TGCGCCAGCAGCGTGGACGGACTAACTAATGAAAAACTGTTTTTT.

The chain has TRBV14 and TRBJ2-3; D gene unclear. The germline V gene encodes CDR1 SGHDN and CDR2 FVKESK. The germline V and J ends were trimmed by 4 bases and 6 bases, with 11 bases remaining between them. This CDR3 contains 13 residues. This chain's CDR3 is CASSPRLGDTQYF. CDR3 nucleotide sequence: TGTGCCAGCAGCCCAAGACTCGGGGATACGCAGTATTTT. Full variable domain (missing parts from reference TRBV14 and TRBJ2-3): EAGVTQFPSHSVIEKGQTVTLRCDPISGHDNLYWYRRVMGKEIKFLLHFVKESKQDESGMPNNRFLAERTGGTYSTLKVQPAELEDSGVYFCASSPRLGDTQYFGPGTRLTVL.

The rearrangement links TRBV7-9 to TRBJ2-5; tentatively, D is TRBD1 (6 bases). Per the germline V gene, CDR1 is SEHNR and CDR2 is FQNEAQ (reference sequence). CDR3 length equals 16 residues. V was shortened by 0 bases and J by 5 bases, with 16 bases between the two germline ends. The CDR3 spells CASSLATLGAGETQYF. The DNA for the CDR3 is TGTGCCAGCAGCTTAGCAACTCTGGGGGCAGGGGAGACCCAGTACTTC.

The gene calls are TRBV3-1 (or the pseudogene TRBV3-2) and TRBJ2-1, with 13 bases fitting TRBD2. The germline gives CDR1 LGHDT, CDR2 YNNKEL (reference sequence). The CDR3 length is 15 residues. Unmatched junction bases numbered 8, after V lost 6 bases and J lost 9 bases. CDR3 in DNA: TGTGCCAGCAGTTTTGGGACTAGCGGGACCGGTGAGCAGTTCTTC. Its protein product is CASSFGTSGTGEQFF.

The CDR3 spells CASSRRGGEKLFF. The CDR3 coding sequence is TGTGCCAGCAGCCGCCGCGGGGGTGAAAAACTGTTTTTT. The chain links TRBV12-3 or TRBV12-4 to TRBJ1-4, with D perhaps matching TRBD1 (5 bases). V was pared by 6 bases and J by 7 bases, with 12 bases between. The CDR3 contains 13 residues.

This chain connects TRBV5-1 to TRBJ1-5, with a weak D call TRBD1 (5 bases). CDR3 size: 15 residues. Germline loops: CDR1 SGHRS, CDR2 YFSETQ. Trimming stripped 1 base from V and 10 bases from J, with 18 bases between. The CDR3 is CASSLQPGRQGPQHF. The CDR3 bases are TGCGCCAGCAGCTTGCAGCCTGGCCGTCAGGGTCCCCAGCATTTT.

The genes are TRBV10-3 and TRBJ2-1, with D maybe TRBD2 (6 bases). Trimming removed 0 bases at V and 4 bases at J, with 13 bases between. Per the germline V gene, CDR1 is ENHRY and CDR2 is SYGVKD. The CDR3 loop spans 16 amino acids. As DNA, the CDR3 is TGTGCCATCAGTGAGTCGGGAGGATTTGAGTACAATGAGCAGTTCTTC. Translation: CAISESGGFEYNEQFF.

The rearrangement joins TRBV19 to TRBJ1-2; 10 positions match TRBD1. This CDR3 contains 15 residues. The V gene end was trimmed by 6 bases and the J gene end by 4 bases; junction bases not matched to a gene: 8. Germline V gives CDR1 LNHDA, CDR2 SQIVND (reference sequence). In DNA form, the CDR3 reads TGTGCCAGTAGCTGGCCGACAGGGGGCTTCTATGGCTACACCTTC. Amino acid sequence: CASSWPTGGFYGYTF.

The chain is built from TRBV27 and TRBJ2-1, with 16 bases fitting TRBD2. The CDR3 runs 20 residues. Unmatched junction bases numbered 7, after V lost 0 bases and J lost 2 bases. Germline-derived CDR1 and CDR2 are MNHEY and SMNVEV (reference sequence). The CDR3 DNA follows: TGTGCCAGCAGTTTATCGCCGGGACTAGCGGGAGGGAAAACCTACAATGAGCAGTTCTTC. Its protein product is CASSLSPGLAGGKTYNEQFF.

With regard to this clone: Other nucleotide sequences from this sample produce the same CDR3. V is TRBV20-1 and J is TRBJ1-5; TRBD1 aligns across 8 bases. The CDR3 has 13 residues. CDR1 is DFQATT and CDR2 is SNEGSKA in the germline V gene (reference sequence). V dropped 3 bases and J dropped 6; count of bases not matched to a gene: 4. The CDR3 region is CSASQGAGQPQHF. The CDR3 coding sequence is TGCAGTGCTAGTCAGGGGGCGGGTCAGCCCCAGCATTTT.

This chain uses TRBV2 with TRBJ2-2; TRBD2 might be the D (6 bases). CDR1 SNHLY and CDR2 FYNNEI come from the germline V gene. This CDR3 has 15 residues. V was pared by 5 bases and J by 6 bases, with 16 bases between. The CDR3 loop reads CASSSFGGEPGELFF. CDR3 sequence (DNA): TGTGCCAGCAGTTCGTTCGGGGGTGAGCCCGGGGAGCTGTTTTTT. Full variable domain (missing parts from reference TRBV2 and TRBJ2-2): EPEVTQTPSHQVTQMGQEVILRCVPISNHLYFYWYRQILGQKVEFLVSFYNNEISEKSEIFDDQFSVERPDGSNFTLKIRSTKLEDSAMYFCASSSFGGEPGELFFGEGSRLTVL.

This chain joins TRBV11-2 and TRBJ2-4; TRBD2 is a possible D gene (5 bases). V gave up 0 bases and J gave up 0 bases, with 6 bases separating them. CDR3 length: 15 amino acids. CDR1 SGHAT and CDR2 FQNNGV come from the germline V gene. CDR3 amino acids: CASSLDGIAKNIQYF. The DNA of the CDR3 is TGTGCCAGCAGCTTAGACGGGATAGCCAAAAACATTCAGTACTTC.

This chain uses TRBV6-5 with TRBJ2-3; 7 bases are shared with TRBD2. This CDR3 spans 16 amino acids. In germline, CDR1 is MNHEY, CDR2 SVGAGI. V shed 0 bases and J 1 base; nucleotides not matched to a gene: 4. CDR3 bases: TGTGCCAGCAGTTACTCGTCGGGGGGACGCACAGATACGCAGTATTTT. It encodes CASSYSSGGRTDTQYF.

The V call is TRBV5-1, the J call TRBJ2-3; possibly TRBD2 for D (5 bases). Germline CDR1 SGHRS, CDR2 YFSETQ. CDR3 length equals 14 residues. V lost 0 bases, J lost 4 bases, and 9 bases lay in between. The CDR3 sequence: CASSLVAGPDTQYF. CDR3 DNA sequence: TGCGCCAGCAGCTTGGTCGCGGGCCCAGATACGCAGTATTTT.

The chain links TRBV19 to TRBJ1-6, with D perhaps matching TRBD1 (6 bases). The germline V and J ends were trimmed by 10 bases and 3 bases, with 19 bases remaining between them. The CDR3 covers 16 residues. CDR1 LNHDA and CDR2 SQIVND come from the germline V gene (reference sequence). CDR3 bases: TGTGCCACAAAACAGGGTGGAGGAGTCTATAATTCACCCCTCCACTTT. Its protein is CATKQGGGVYNSPLHF.

The chain uses TRBV18 and TRBJ1-2; D unresolved. Per the germline V gene, CDR1 is KGHSH and CDR2 is LQKENI. CDR3 length equals 13 residues. With 5 bases removed from V and 4 bases from J, the gap between germline ends came to 11 bases. This CDR3 reads CASSSSGSYGYTF. As DNA, the CDR3 is TGTGCCAGCTCATCATCGGGATCCTATGGCTACACCTTC.

The V call is TRBV30, the J call TRBJ1-3; 10 bases are a match to TRBD1. J lost 6 bases, V lost 4 bases, and 6 bases had no gene match. The CDR3 spans 14 residues. Germline values: CDR1 GTSNPN, CDR2 SVGIG (reference sequence). The CDR3 is CAWTSGTGENTIYF. In DNA, the CDR3 is TGTGCCTGGACCTCCGGGACAGGGGAAAACACCATATATTTT.

V usage is TRBV30 and J usage is TRBJ1-6; weak D call: TRBD1 (6 bases). V was clipped by 3 bases and J by 4 bases, with 10 bases between them. Germline CDR1 is GTSNPN and CDR2 is SVGIG (reference sequence). The CDR3 runs to 14 residues. This CDR3 reads CAWRGGRYNSPLHF. The CDR3 DNA reads as TGTGCCTGGAGGGGGGGGCGATATAATTCACCCCTCCACTTT.